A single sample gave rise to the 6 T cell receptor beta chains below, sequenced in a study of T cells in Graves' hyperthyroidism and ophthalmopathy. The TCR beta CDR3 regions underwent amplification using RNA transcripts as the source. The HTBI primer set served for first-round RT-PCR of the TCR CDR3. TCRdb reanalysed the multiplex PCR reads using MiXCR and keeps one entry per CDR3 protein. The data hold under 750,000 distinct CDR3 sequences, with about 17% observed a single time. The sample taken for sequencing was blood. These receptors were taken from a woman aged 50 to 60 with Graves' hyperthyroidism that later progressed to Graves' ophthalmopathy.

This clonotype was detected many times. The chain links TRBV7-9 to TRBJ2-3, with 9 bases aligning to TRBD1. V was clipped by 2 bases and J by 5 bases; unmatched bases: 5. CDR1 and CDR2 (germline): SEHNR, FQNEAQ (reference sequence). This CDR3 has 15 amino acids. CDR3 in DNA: TGTGCCAGCAGCTTAACAGGGGGCTCAGGAGATACGCAGTATTTT. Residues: CASSLTGGSGDTQYF. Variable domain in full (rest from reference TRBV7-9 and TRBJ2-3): DTGVSQNPRHKITKRGQNVTFRCDPISEHNRLYWYRQTLGQGPEFLTYFQNEAQLEKSRLLSDRFSAERPKGSFSTLEIQRTEQGDSAMYLCASSLTGGSGDTQYFGPGTRLTVL.

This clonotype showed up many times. The CDR3 coding sequence is TGTGCCAGCAGTTTAGCCGCCTATGAGACCCAGTACTTC. This gives the protein CASSLAAYETQYF. This chain connects TRBV12-3 or TRBV12-4 to TRBJ2-5, with D unresolved. The length of the CDR3 is 13 residues. With 0 bases removed from V and 5 bases from J, the gap between germline ends came to 7 bases.

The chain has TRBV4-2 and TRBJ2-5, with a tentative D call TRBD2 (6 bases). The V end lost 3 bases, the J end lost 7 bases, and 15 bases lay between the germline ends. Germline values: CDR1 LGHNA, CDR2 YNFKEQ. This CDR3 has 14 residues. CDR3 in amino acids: CASSQGSSVRTQYF. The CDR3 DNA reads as TGTGCCAGCAGCCAGGGTTCTAGCGTCAGGACCCAGTACTTC.

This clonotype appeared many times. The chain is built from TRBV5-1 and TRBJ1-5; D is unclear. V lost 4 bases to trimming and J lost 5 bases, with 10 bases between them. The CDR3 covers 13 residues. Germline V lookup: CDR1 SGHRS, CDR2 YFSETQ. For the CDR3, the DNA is TGCGCCAGCAGCCCCGGGGTCGATCAGCCCCAGCATTTT. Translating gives CASSPGVDQPQHF.

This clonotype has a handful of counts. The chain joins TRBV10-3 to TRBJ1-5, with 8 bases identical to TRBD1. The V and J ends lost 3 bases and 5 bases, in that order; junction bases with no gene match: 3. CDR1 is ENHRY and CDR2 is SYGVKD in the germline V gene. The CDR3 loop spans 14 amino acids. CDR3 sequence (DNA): TGTGCCATCAGTGACGGACAGGGATATCAGCCCCAGCATTTT. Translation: CAISDGQGYQPQHF.

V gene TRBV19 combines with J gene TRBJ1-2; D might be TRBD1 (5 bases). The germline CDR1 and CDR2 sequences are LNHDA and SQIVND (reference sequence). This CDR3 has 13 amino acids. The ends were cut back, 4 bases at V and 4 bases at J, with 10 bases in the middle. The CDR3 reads CASSTGTSYGYTF. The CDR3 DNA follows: TGTGCCAGTAGTACAGGGACCTCCTATGGCTACACCTTC.